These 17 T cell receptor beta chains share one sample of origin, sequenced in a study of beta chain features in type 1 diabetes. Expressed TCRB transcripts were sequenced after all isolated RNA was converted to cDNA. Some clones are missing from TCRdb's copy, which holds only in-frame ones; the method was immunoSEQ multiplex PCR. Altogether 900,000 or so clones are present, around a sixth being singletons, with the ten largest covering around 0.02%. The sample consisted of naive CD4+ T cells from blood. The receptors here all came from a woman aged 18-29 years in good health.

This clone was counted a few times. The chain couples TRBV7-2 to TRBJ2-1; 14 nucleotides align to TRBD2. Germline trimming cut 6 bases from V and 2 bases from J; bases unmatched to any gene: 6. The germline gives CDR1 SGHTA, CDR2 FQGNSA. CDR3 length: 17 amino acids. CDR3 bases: TGTGCCAGCAGGGGGACTAGCGGGAGAGTCGCCTACAATGAGCAGTTCTTC. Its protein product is CASRGTSGRVAYNEQFF.

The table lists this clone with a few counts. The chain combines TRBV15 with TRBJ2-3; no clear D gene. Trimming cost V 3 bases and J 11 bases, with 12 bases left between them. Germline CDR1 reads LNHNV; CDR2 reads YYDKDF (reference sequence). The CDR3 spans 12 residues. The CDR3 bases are TGTGCCACCAGCAGGTCTACCGACTTGCAGTATTTT. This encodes CATSRSTDLQYF.

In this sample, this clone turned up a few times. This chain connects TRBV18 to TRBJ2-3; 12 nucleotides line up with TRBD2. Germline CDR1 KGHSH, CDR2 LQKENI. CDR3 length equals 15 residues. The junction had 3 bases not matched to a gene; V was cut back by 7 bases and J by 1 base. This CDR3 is CASFRTSGGTDTQYF. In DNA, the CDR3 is TGTGCCAGCTTCCGGACTAGCGGGGGCACAGATACGCAGTATTTT.

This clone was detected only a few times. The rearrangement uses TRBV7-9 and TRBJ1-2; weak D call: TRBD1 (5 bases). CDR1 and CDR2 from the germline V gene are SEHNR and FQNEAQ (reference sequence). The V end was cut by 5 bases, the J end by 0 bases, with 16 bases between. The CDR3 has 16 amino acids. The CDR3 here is CASSRREARANYGYTF. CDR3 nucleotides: TGTGCCAGCAGCCGCAGGGAGGCCCGAGCTAACTATGGCTACACCTTC.

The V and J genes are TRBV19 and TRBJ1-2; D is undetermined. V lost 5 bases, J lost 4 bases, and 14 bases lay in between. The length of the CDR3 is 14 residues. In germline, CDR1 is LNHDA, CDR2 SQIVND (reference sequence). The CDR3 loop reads CASSSAGRFYGYTF. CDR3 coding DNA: TGTGCCAGTAGTTCGGCAGGACGCTTCTATGGCTACACCTTC.

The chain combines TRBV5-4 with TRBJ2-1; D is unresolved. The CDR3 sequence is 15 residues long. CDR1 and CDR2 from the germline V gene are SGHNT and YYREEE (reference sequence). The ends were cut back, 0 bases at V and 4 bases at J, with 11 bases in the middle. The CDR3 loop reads CASSLGERRYNEQFF. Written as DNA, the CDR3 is TGTGCCAGCAGCTTGGGAGAGCGACGGTACAATGAGCAGTTCTTC.

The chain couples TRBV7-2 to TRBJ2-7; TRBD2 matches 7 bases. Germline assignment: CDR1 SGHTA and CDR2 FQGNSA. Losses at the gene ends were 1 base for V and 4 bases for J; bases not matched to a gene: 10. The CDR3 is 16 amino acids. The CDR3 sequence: CASSLVGAGVPYEQYF. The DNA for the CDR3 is TGTGCCAGCAGCTTAGTTGGTGCGGGAGTCCCGTACGAGCAGTACTTC.

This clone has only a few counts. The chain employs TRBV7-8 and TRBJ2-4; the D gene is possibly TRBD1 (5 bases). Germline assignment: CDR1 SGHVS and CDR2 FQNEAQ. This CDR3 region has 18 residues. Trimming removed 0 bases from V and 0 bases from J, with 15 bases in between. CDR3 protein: CASSLAYRISQAKNIQYF. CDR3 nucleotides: TGTGCCAGCAGCTTAGCCTACAGGATCTCTCAAGCCAAAAACATTCAGTACTTC.

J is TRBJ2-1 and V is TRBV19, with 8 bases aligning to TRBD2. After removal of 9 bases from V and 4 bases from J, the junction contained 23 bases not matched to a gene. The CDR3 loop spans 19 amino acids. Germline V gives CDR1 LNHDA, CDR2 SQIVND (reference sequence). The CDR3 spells CAREWGRGRAGLGYNEQFF. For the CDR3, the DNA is TGTGCCAGAGAATGGGGCAGGGGTCGTGCGGGACTAGGGTACAATGAGCAGTTCTTC.

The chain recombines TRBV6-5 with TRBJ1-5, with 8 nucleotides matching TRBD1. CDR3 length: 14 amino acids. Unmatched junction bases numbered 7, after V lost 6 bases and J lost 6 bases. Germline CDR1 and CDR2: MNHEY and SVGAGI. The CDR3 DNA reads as TGTGCCAGCAGCCTACGGACAGGGTTTCAGCCCCAGCATTTT. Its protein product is CASSLRTGFQPQHF.

The CDR3 nucleotides are TGTGCCAGCAGCTTAAACCCGACAGCGAACACCGGGGAGCTGTTTTTT. Translation: CASSLNPTANTGELFF. The rearrangement uses TRBV7-3 and TRBJ2-2; TRBD1 might be the D (5 bases). Germline CDR1 and CDR2: SGHTA and FQGTGA. The CDR3 consists of 16 residues. V lost 1 base, J lost 0 bases, and 9 bases lay in between.

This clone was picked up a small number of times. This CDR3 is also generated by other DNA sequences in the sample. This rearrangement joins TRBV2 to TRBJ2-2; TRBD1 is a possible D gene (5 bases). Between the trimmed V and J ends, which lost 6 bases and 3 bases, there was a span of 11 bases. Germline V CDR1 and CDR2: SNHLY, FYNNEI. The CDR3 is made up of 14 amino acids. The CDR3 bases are TGTGCCAGCAGGCGCCAGGGTGACACCGGGGAGCTGTTTTTT. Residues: CASRRQGDTGELFF.

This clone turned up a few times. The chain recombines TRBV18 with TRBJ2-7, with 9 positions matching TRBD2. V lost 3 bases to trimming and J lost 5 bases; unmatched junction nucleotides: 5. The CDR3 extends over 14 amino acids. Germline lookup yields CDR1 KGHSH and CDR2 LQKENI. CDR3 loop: CASSPGTSPHEQYF. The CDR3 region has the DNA TGTGCCAGCTCACCGGGGACTAGCCCGCACGAGCAGTACTTC.

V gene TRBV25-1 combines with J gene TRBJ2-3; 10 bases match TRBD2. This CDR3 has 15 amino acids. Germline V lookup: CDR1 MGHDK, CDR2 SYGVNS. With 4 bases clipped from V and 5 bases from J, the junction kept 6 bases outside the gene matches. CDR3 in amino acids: CASSAVAGGKDTQYF. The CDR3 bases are TGTGCCAGCAGTGCGGTAGCGGGAGGCAAAGATACGCAGTATTTT.

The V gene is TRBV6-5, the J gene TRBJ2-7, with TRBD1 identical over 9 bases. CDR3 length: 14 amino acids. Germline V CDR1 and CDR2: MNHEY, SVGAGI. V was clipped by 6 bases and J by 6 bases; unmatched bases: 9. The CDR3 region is CASSRTTGGGEQYF. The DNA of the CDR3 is TGTGCCAGCAGCAGGACTACAGGGGGCGGCGAGCAGTACTTC.

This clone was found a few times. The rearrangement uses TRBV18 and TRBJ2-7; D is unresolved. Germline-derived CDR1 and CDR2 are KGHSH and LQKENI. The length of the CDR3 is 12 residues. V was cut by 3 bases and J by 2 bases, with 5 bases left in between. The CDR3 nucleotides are TGTGCCAGCTCACCGGTCACCTACGAGCAGTACTTC. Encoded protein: CASSPVTYEQYF.

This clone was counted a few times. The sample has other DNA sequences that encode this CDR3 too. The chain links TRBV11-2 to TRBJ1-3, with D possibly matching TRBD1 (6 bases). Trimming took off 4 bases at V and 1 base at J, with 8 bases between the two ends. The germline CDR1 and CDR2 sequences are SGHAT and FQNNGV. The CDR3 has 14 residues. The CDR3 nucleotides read TGTGCCAGCAGCTCTCAGGGGTCTGGAAACACCATATATTTT. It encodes CASSSQGSGNTIYF.